Following are 28 T cell receptor beta chains from one sample sequenced in a study of PD-1 and CTLA-4 blockade in melanoma. Assay: immunoSEQ multiplex PCR; the TCRdb copy retains only in-frame clones and omits some. The sample records 20,000 or so clones, more than 70% being singletons. The sample was CD8+ T cells from peripheral blood, taken before anti-PD-1 treatment. These receptors were taken from a human donor with melanoma.

V and J are TRBV7-9 and TRBJ1-2; TRBD1 is a possible D gene (6 bases). Trimming removed 5 bases from V and 7 bases from J, with 14 bases in between. Per germline, CDR1 SEHNR and CDR2 FQNEAQ (reference sequence). CDR3 length: 13 residues. CDR3 sequence reads: CASSGAGVGGYTF. CDR3 nucleotide sequence: TGTGCCAGCAGCGGAGCAGGGGTGGGTGGCTACACCTTC.

J is TRBJ2-2 and V is TRBV27; 7 bases line up with TRBD1. Germline assignment: CDR1 MNHEY and CDR2 SMNVEV (reference sequence). The CDR3 sequence is 14 residues long. With 5 bases clipped from V and 4 bases from J, the junction kept 4 bases outside the gene matches. CDR3 in DNA: TGTGCCAGCAGTATCGACAGGGTCACCGGGGAGCTGTTTTTT. Translated, it gives CASSIDRVTGELFF.

The CDR3 is CASSQTGGEKLFF. CDR3 nucleotides: TGCGCCAGCAGCCAAACAGGGGGTGAAAAACTGTTTTTT. The gene calls are TRBV4-1 and TRBJ1-4, with 8 positions matching TRBD1. Germline trimming cut 2 bases from V and 7 bases from J; bases unmatched to any gene: 0. The length of the CDR3 is 13 residues. From germline, CDR1 is MGHRA and CDR2 YSYEKL.

V and J are TRBV9 and TRBJ1-1; D call uncertain. V was trimmed by 3 bases and J by 4 bases, leaving 13 bases between them. CDR1 is SGDLS and CDR2 is YYNGEE in the germline V gene. The CDR3 has 14 residues. CDR3 loop: CASSDSTRATEAFF. CDR3 DNA: TGTGCCAGCAGCGACTCAACTAGGGCCACTGAAGCTTTCTTT.

This clone was picked up one time. A junction boundary mismatches the germline segment, possibly from a read error. The V call is TRBV9, the J call TRBJ2-2, with 9 bases fitting TRBD2. The V gene's germline CDR1 is SGDLS and CDR2 YYNGEE. The CDR3 extends over 14 amino acids. The CDR3 is CASSASGGTEELFF. Here the CDR3 DNA reads TGTGCCAGCAGCGCGAGCGGGGGGACCGAGGAGCTGTTTTTT.

The chain recombines TRBV29-1 with TRBJ2-7; a weak D match, TRBD2 (5 bases). CDR1 SQVTM and CDR2 ANQGSEA come from the germline V gene. Trimming removed 4 bases from V and 0 bases from J, with 7 bases in between. CDR3 size: 12 residues. The CDR3 protein is CSVVEGSYEQYF. CDR3 sequence (DNA): TGCAGCGTTGTTGAGGGCTCCTACGAGCAGTACTTC.

The chain combines TRBV4-1 with TRBJ1-1, with unresolved D. The CDR3 spans 15 residues. V was cut by 4 bases and J by 0 bases, with 12 bases left in between. CDR1 and CDR2 from the germline V gene are MGHRA and YSYEKL. The CDR3 region has the DNA TGCGCCAGCAGCCCTCAAGAGTCCATGAACACTGAAGCTTTCTTT. Residues: CASSPQESMNTEAFF.

The chain has TRBV28 and TRBJ1-2; possible D gene TRBD1, 6 bases. The length of the CDR3 is 12 residues. V dropped 3 bases and J dropped 8 bases, with 10 bases sitting between them. Per the germline V gene, CDR1 is MDHEN and CDR2 is SYDVKM. Written as DNA, the CDR3 is TGTGCCAGCAGTTTTACAACAGGGGGCTACACCTTC. Protein sequence: CASSFTTGGYTF.

V and J are TRBV9 and TRBJ2-5; 11 nucleotides line up with TRBD2. The length of the CDR3 is 19 residues. Germline values: CDR1 SGDLS, CDR2 YYNGEE. V lost 0 bases and J lost 3; bases outside the gene matches: 13. The CDR3 DNA reads TGTGCCAGCAGCGTAGCGGGGACTAGCGGACCTCTAACGAAAGAGACCCAGTACTTC. This gives the protein CASSVAGTSGPLTKETQYF.

A single count supports this clone. The chain carries TRBV10-3 and TRBJ1-1, with D unclear. V was shortened by 2 bases and J by 8 bases, with 9 bases between the two germline ends. CDR1 ENHRY and CDR2 SYGVKD come from the germline V gene. The CDR3 totals 12 residues. Here the CDR3 DNA reads TGTGCCATCAGTGAGACCGGAGAGGAAGCTTTCTTT. Translation: CAISETGEEAFF.

V and J are TRBV7-9 and TRBJ2-3, with unresolved D. The CDR3 runs to 13 residues. The germline gives CDR1 SEHNR, CDR2 FQNEAQ (reference sequence). V lost 3 bases and J 6 bases, leaving 10 bases between the germline ends. CDR3 nucleotides: TGTGCCAGCAGCTTTGAGTCGTGGGATACGCAGTATTTT. The encoded protein is CASSFESWDTQYF.

The gene calls are TRBV5-6 and TRBJ1-2; D might be TRBD1 (5 bases). This CDR3 spans 14 amino acids. V was shortened by 0 bases and J by 6 bases, with 12 bases between the two germline ends. Per germline, CDR1 SGHDT and CDR2 YYEEEE. CDR3 in amino acids: CASSLAAGVDGYTF. The CDR3 nucleotides read TGTGCCAGCAGCTTGGCTGCGGGGGTTGATGGCTACACCTTC. Together with reference TRBV5-6 and TRBJ1-2, the CDR3 gives the full variable domain: DAGVTQSPTHLIKTRGQQVTLRCSPKSGHDTVSWYQQALGQGPQFIFQYYEEEERQRGNFPDRFSGHQFPNYSSELNVNALLLGDSALYLCASSLAAGVDGYTFGSGTRLTVV.

V gene TRBV6-5 combines with J gene TRBJ2-3; D call uncertain. V lost 4 bases and J lost 6, with 11 bases in between. The CDR3 has 13 residues. CDR1 and CDR2 (germline): MNHEY, SVGAGI. The CDR3 coding sequence is TGTGCCAGCAGTTTCATGGTTTCGGATACGCAGTATTTT. Its translation: CASSFMVSDTQYF.

V usage is TRBV5-4 and J usage is TRBJ1-3, with 7 bases identical to TRBD1. The trim removed 0 bases at V and 3 bases at J, leaving 3 bases unmatched. From germline, CDR1 is SGHNT and CDR2 YYREEE (reference sequence). This CDR3 has 15 amino acids. The CDR3 DNA reads as TGTGCCAGCAGCTTGGCCGGGGACAGTGGAAACACCATATATTTT. Amino acids: CASSLAGDSGNTIYF.

The table lists this clone with a few counts. V is TRBV6-1 and J is TRBJ1-2; no definite D call. Trimming stripped 2 bases from V and 6 bases from J, with 4 bases between. The V gene's germline CDR1 is MNHNS and CDR2 SASEGT. This CDR3 comprises 11 residues. In nucleotides, the CDR3 is TGTGCCAGCAGTGAACTCAATGGCTACACCTTC. Its protein is CASSELNGYTF.

This clone was observed once. CDR3: CAWAGTGGIQPQHF. CDR3 in DNA: TGTGCCTGGGCCGGGACAGGGGGCATTCAGCCCCAGCATTTT. V is TRBV30 and J is TRBJ1-5; 12 nucleotides agree with TRBD1. This CDR3 contains 14 residues. J gave up 6 bases and V 5 bases, and 5 bases lay outside the gene matches. The germline V gene has CDR1 GTSNPN and CDR2 SVGIG (reference sequence).

The chain uses TRBV7-7 and TRBJ2-3; TRBD1 aligns across 8 bases. The CDR3 is made up of 15 amino acids. Germline V gene sequence: CDR1 SSHAT, CDR2 FNYEAQ (reference sequence). V lost 3 bases, J lost 4 bases, and 6 bases stayed unmatched. The DNA of the CDR3 is TGTGCCAGCAGCTTGGGGCAGGGGGCAGCAGATACGCAGTATTTT. Its protein is CASSLGQGAADTQYF.

Only one count was recorded for this clone. This chain uses TRBV10-3 with TRBJ2-2, with D possibly matching TRBD2 (5 bases). Germline CDR1 reads ENHRY; CDR2 reads SYGVKD. CDR3 length: 12 amino acids. Deletions cut 8 bases from V and 1 base from J, with 5 bases between. The CDR3 DNA reads TGTGCCATCGGAGGGAACACCGGGGAGCTGTTTTTT. Its translation: CAIGGNTGELFF.

V gene TRBV2 combines with J gene TRBJ2-7; 10 bases are shared with TRBD1. V was clipped by 5 bases and J by 1 base; unmatched bases: 5. This CDR3 region has 15 residues. Germline CDR1 SNHLY, CDR2 FYNNEI. The CDR3 bases are TGTGCCAGCAGTACCAGACAGGGGGCATCCTACGAGCAGTACTTC. It encodes CASSTRQGASYEQYF.

The CDR3 bases are TGTGCCAGCAGCTTAAGGGGATCAAGTAACTATGGCTACACCTTC. This encodes CASSLRGSSNYGYTF. The V call is TRBV5-4, the J call TRBJ1-2; TRBD1 is a possible D gene (5 bases). This CDR3 region has 15 residues. The germline gives CDR1 SGHNT, CDR2 YYREEE (reference sequence). V shed 2 bases and J shed 1 base, with 12 bases lying between them.

This clone turned up a few times. The junction differs from germline at one of its ends, possibly a read error. V gene TRBV6-2 or TRBV6-3 combines with J gene TRBJ2-1, with 7 nucleotides matching TRBD1. The length of the CDR3 is 12 residues. The V gene's germline CDR1 is MNHEY and CDR2 SVGEGT. The CDR3 sequence: CASSYADRAQVF. CDR3 bases: TGTGCCAGCAGTTACGCCGACAGGGCCCAGGTCTTC.

This clone turned up a few times. The conserved final phenylalanine or tryptophan is absent from the CDR3, which likely points to a read error. The limits of the CDR3 on the DNA are not certain, so only TCRdb's listed CDR3 is given. CDR3 in amino acids: CASSRLGG. This chain uses TRBV7-9 with TRBJ1-5; the table assigns TRBD1, which was not confirmed against the DNA. The CDR3 adds up to 8 amino acids, both ends counted. Germline lookup yields CDR1 SEHNR and CDR2 FQNEAQ (reference sequence).

V usage is TRBV24-1 and J usage is TRBJ2-5; D possibly matches TRBD1 or TRBD2 (5 bases each). With 5 bases removed from V and 7 bases from J, the gap between germline ends came to 13 bases. Germline lookup yields CDR1 KGHDR and CDR2 SFDVKD. The CDR3 totals 13 residues. The CDR3 spells CATSGSLGGTQYF. CDR3 DNA: TGTGCCACCAGTGGCTCCCTTGGGGGGACCCAGTACTTC.

The rearrangement uses TRBV6-2 or TRBV6-3 and TRBJ2-2, with a tentative D call TRBD2 (5 bases). The germline V gene encodes CDR1 MNHEY and CDR2 SVGEGT. The CDR3 is made up of 16 amino acids. The V end lost 2 bases, the J end lost 2 bases, and 12 bases lay between the germline ends. CDR3: CASSYNGKTNTGELFF. The CDR3 nucleotides are TGTGCCAGCAGTTACAACGGGAAAACTAACACCGGGGAGCTGTTTTTT.

The V and J genes are TRBV19 and TRBJ2-7; no definite D call. With 3 bases removed from V and 3 bases from J, the gap between germline ends came to 15 bases. Germline V gene data show CDR1 as LNHDA and CDR2 as SQIVND (reference sequence). CDR3 size: 15 residues. The CDR3 DNA reads TGTGCCAGTAGTATTGGCTCGGCAGCCGGCTACGAGCAGTACTTC. It specifies CASSIGSAAGYEQYF.

This clone was recorded only once. The rearrangement links TRBV29-1 to TRBJ1-4, with D possibly TRBD1 on 5 matching bases. V was cut by 0 bases and J by 3 bases, with 14 bases left in between. CDR1 and CDR2 (germline): SQVTM, ANQGSEA. There are 16 residues in the CDR3. Here the CDR3 DNA reads TGCAGCGTTGAAGATGCTACGGCAGGGCCTAATGAAAAACTGTTTTTT. It yields the protein CSVEDATAGPNEKLFF.

CDR3 nucleotides: TGTGCCTCGGGAGGGGCCAACGTCCTGACTTTC. This codes for CASGGANVLTF. This chain uses TRBV30 with TRBJ2-6, with D perhaps matching TRBD2 (5 bases). Germline CDR1 GTSNPN, CDR2 SVGIG (reference sequence). The CDR3 loop spans 11 amino acids. The ends were cut back, 7 bases at V and 4 bases at J, with 5 bases in the middle.

The chain links TRBV6-5 to TRBJ2-1; 9 nucleotides line up with TRBD1. Germline-derived CDR1 and CDR2 are MNHEY and SVGAGI. This CDR3 is built from 15 residues. J lost 0 bases, V lost 4 bases, and 1 base had no gene match. The CDR3 DNA follows: TGTGCCAGCAGTTCGACAGGGGGCTCCTACAATGAGCAGTTCTTC. Its protein product is CASSSTGGSYNEQFF.